The 29 T cell receptor beta chains given below trace back to one sample, sequenced in a study of blood T cell repertoires in COVID-19. The repertoire was sequenced with immunoSEQ multiplex PCR; TCRdb's copy has only in-frame clones and lacks some. The data show 350,000 to 450,000 clones, roughly four fifths seen once. The sequenced sample consisted of PBMCs or T cells enriched from blood (not recorded which). These receptors were taken from a woman between 45 and 60 years old who had recovered from COVID-19.

This clone was seen a single time. The chain recombines TRBV7-9 with TRBJ1-2, with 7 bases lining up with TRBD1. The CDR3 extends over 14 amino acids. Germline-derived CDR1 and CDR2 are SEHNR and FQNEAQ (reference sequence). V dropped 3 bases and J dropped 4; count of bases not matched to a gene: 5. In DNA form, the CDR3 reads TGTGCCAGCAGCTTTGCAGGGGGATTCTATGGCTACACCTTC. The encoded protein is CASSFAGGFYGYTF. Full variable domain (remainder filled in from reference TRBV7-9 and TRBJ1-2): DTGVSQNPRHKITKRGQNVTFRCDPISEHNRLYWYRQTLGQGPEFLTYFQNEAQLEKSRLLSDRFSAERPKGSFSTLEIQRTEQGDSAMYLCASSFAGGFYGYTFGSGTRLTVV.

This chain connects TRBV7-9 to TRBJ2-3, with TRBD2 identical over 7 bases. The CDR3 is made up of 18 amino acids. Germline V gives CDR1 SEHNR, CDR2 FQNEAQ (reference sequence). With V trimmed by 3 bases and J by 0 bases, 12 bases remained unmatched. CDR3 loop: CASSFTTAGTTSTDTQYF. The CDR3 DNA follows: TGTGCCAGCAGCTTCACGACGGCCGGGACTACCAGCACAGATACGCAGTATTTT. Full variable domain (rest looked up from reference TRBV7-9 and TRBJ2-3): DTGVSQNPRHKITKRGQNVTFRCDPISEHNRLYWYRQTLGQGPEFLTYFQNEAQLEKSRLLSDRFSAERPKGSFSTLEIQRTEQGDSAMYLCASSFTTAGTTSTDTQYFGPGTRLTVL.

The V call is TRBV9, the J call TRBJ2-3, with 10 bases matching TRBD1. CDR1 and CDR2 (germline): SGDLS, YYNGEE. The CDR3 sequence is 18 residues long. With V trimmed by 4 bases and J by 0 bases, 11 bases remained unmatched. The DNA for the CDR3 is TGTGCCAGCAGCCCTCTAACCGGGACAGGGGATAGCACAGATACGCAGTATTTT. It codes for CASSPLTGTGDSTDTQYF.

Points on this clone: This is likely a read error, given that the CDR3 carries no conserved phenylalanine or tryptophan at its end. The DNA is left out, because the CDR3 cannot be placed on it with certainty; the CDR3 is given as TCRdb lists it. The chain employs TRBV21-1 and TRBJ2-7; the table assigns TRBD2, which was not confirmed against the DNA. TRBV21-1 has pseudogene status. The CDR3 sequence runs 9 residues, both termini included. The CDR3 here is CASSKDTQT.

The chain is built from TRBV6-4 and TRBJ2-2, with a tentative D call TRBD2 (5 bases). Germline CDR1 MRHNA, CDR2 SNTAGT. This CDR3 is 15 amino acids long. Trimming left V 6 bases short and J 2 bases short, with 13 bases between. The CDR3 DNA follows: TGTGCCAGCAGCCCCGGAGCGGTTAACACCGGGGAGCTGTTTTTT. This codes for CASSPGAVNTGELFF.

V gene TRBV5-6 combines with J gene TRBJ2-7; D remains ambiguous. The CDR3 length is 13 residues. CDR1 is SGHDT and CDR2 is YYEEEE in the germline V gene. V lost 3 bases to trimming and J lost 0 bases, with 7 bases between them. The CDR3 DNA follows: TGTGCCAGCAGCTCGTCGTCCTCCTACGAGCAGTACTTC. Amino acids: CASSSSSSYEQYF.

This clone was seen once. This rearrangement joins TRBV7-2 to TRBJ1-2; 7 bases match TRBD1. In germline, CDR1 is SGHTA, CDR2 FQGNSA. The ends lost 5 bases at V and 2 bases at J; junction bases unmatched: 14. The CDR3 runs to 17 residues. The chain's CDR3 is CASSPFNRDSRNYGYTF. The CDR3 nucleotides are TGTGCCAGCAGCCCGTTTAACCGGGACAGCCGAAACTATGGCTACACCTTC.

This clone was seen once. The chain is built from TRBV5-1 and TRBJ2-7; the D gene is possibly TRBD1 (5 bases). V gave up 1 base and J gave up 1 base, with 15 bases separating them. The CDR3 is 16 residues long. Germline V gene sequence: CDR1 SGHRS, CDR2 YFSETQ. This chain's CDR3 is CASSLLDRKGSYEQYF. DNA for the CDR3: TGCGCCAGCAGCTTGCTCGACAGAAAGGGATCCTACGAGCAGTACTTC.

The V and J genes are TRBV7-9 and TRBJ1-2; the match to TRBD1 covers 8 bases. The CDR3 has 16 amino acids. Germline V CDR1 and CDR2: SEHNR, FQNEAQ (reference sequence). V was clipped by 5 bases and J by 6 bases; unmatched bases: 14. The CDR3 sequence: CASSPGQGPIFNGYTF. CDR3 DNA sequence: TGTGCCAGCAGCCCAGGACAGGGTCCAATCTTTAATGGCTACACCTTC.

The genes are TRBV5-1 and TRBJ2-5; TRBD2 is a possible D gene (5 bases). CDR1 is SGHRS, CDR2 YFSETQ, per germline. V lost 1 base, J lost 2 bases, and 15 bases lay in between. CDR3 length: 16 amino acids. CDR3 sequence reads: CASSLHRGRWQETQYF. The CDR3 nucleotides are TGCGCCAGCAGCTTGCATAGAGGGCGTTGGCAAGAGACCCAGTACTTC.

The rearrangement joins TRBV30 to TRBJ2-3; D possibly corresponds to TRBD2 (5 bases). V was clipped by 3 bases and J by 3 bases, with 13 bases between them. Per germline, CDR1 GTSNPN and CDR2 SVGIG (reference sequence). The length of the CDR3 is 14 residues. The CDR3 DNA sequence: TGTGCCTGGAGCACGGGTCGGGGTACAGATACGCAGTATTTT. This encodes CAWSTGRGTDTQYF.

V is TRBV27 and J is TRBJ1-5; tentatively, D is TRBD1 (6 bases). CDR3 length: 15 amino acids. Trimming left V 7 bases short and J 3 bases short, with 16 bases between. Germline V CDR1 and CDR2: MNHEY, SMNVEV (reference sequence). The CDR3 here is CASTPGGQLNQPQHF. The CDR3 region has the DNA TGTGCCAGCACCCCTGGCGGACAGCTCAATCAGCCCCAGCATTTT.

This clone was seen a few times. This chain uses TRBV19 with TRBJ1-4; D is unclear. There are 13 residues in the CDR3. Germline V lookup: CDR1 LNHDA, CDR2 SQIVND (reference sequence). Trimming removed 10 bases from V and 6 bases from J, with 15 bases in between. The CDR3 spells CATTSAAHEKLFF. As DNA, the CDR3 is TGTGCCACCACCTCAGCGGCGCATGAAAAACTGTTTTTT.

This clone was counted between two and nine times. V is TRBV19 and J is TRBJ1-1, with D hard to call. V lost 6 bases to trimming and J lost 3 bases, with 17 bases between them. The CDR3 extends over 15 amino acids. The V gene's germline CDR1 is LNHDA and CDR2 SQIVND (reference sequence). DNA for the CDR3: TGTGCCAGTAGCGGATTTCAGGCAAGTCACACTGAAGCTTTCTTT. Amino acid sequence: CASSGFQASHTEAFF.

The chain couples TRBV18 to TRBJ2-5; the match to TRBD1 covers 8 bases. The CDR3 has 15 amino acids. Germline CDR1 is KGHSH and CDR2 is LQKENI. Germline trimming cut 3 bases from V and 5 bases from J; bases unmatched to any gene: 8. In DNA, the CDR3 is TGTGCCAGCTCACCTCGCCCAGGGGGCGCGGAGACCCAGTACTTC. The encoded protein is CASSPRPGGAETQYF.

The V call is TRBV11-1, the J call TRBJ1-1, with 7 bases matching TRBD1. The trim removed 6 bases at V and 4 bases at J, leaving 8 bases unmatched. Germline CDR1 SGHAT, CDR2 FQDESV (reference sequence). The CDR3 contains 14 residues. The CDR3 loop reads CASRHQGGTTEAFF. CDR3 nucleotide sequence: TGTGCCAGCAGACATCAGGGGGGTACCACTGAAGCTTTCTTT.

This rearrangement joins TRBV7-2 to TRBJ2-3; maybe TRBD1 (6 bases). V lost 4 bases and J lost 6, with 11 bases in between. The CDR3 consists of 13 residues. Germline values: CDR1 SGHTA, CDR2 FQGNSA. The chain's CDR3 is CASSSQGWDTQYF. Written as DNA, the CDR3 is TGTGCCAGCAGCTCCCAGGGGTGGGATACGCAGTATTTT.

The CDR3 reads CASSPGFWAQYF. The CDR3 nucleotides read TGTGCCAGCAGTCCGGGGTTTTGGGCCCAGTACTTC. This rearrangement joins TRBV6-5 to TRBJ2-5, with D possibly TRBD2 on 5 matching bases. Trimming took off 5 bases at V and 9 bases at J, with 13 bases between the two ends. Germline assignment: CDR1 MNHEY and CDR2 SVGAGI. CDR3 length: 12 residues.

There are a few counts of this clone. The chain couples TRBV2 to TRBJ1-1, with a tentative D call TRBD1 (6 bases). The ends were cut back, 0 bases at V and 6 bases at J, with 14 bases in the middle. Germline assignment: CDR1 SNHLY and CDR2 FYNNEI. This CDR3 comprises 15 residues. The CDR3 here is CASSEALGEGAEAFF. CDR3 coding DNA: TGTGCCAGCAGTGAAGCGCTAGGGGAGGGGGCTGAAGCTTTCTTT. Full variable domain (outside the CDR3, taken from reference TRBV2 and TRBJ1-1): EPEVTQTPSHQVTQMGQEVILRCVPISNHLYFYWYRQILGQKVEFLVSFYNNEISEKSEIFDDQFSVERPDGSNFTLKIRSTKLEDSAMYFCASSEALGEGAEAFFGQGTRLTVV.

The chain carries TRBV11-3 and TRBJ2-3, with 7 nucleotides matching TRBD2. The CDR3 runs to 14 residues. Losses at the gene ends were 5 bases for V and 5 bases for J; bases not matched to a gene: 7. Looked up from germline, CDR1 is SGHNT and CDR2 is YENEEA. The CDR3: CASSRSGTIDTQYF. DNA of the CDR3: TGTGCCAGCAGCCGGAGCGGGACTATAGATACGCAGTATTTT.

The V call is TRBV5-6, the J call TRBJ1-2; D might be TRBD1 (5 bases). The ends were cut back, 1 base at V and 4 bases at J, with 8 bases in the middle. Germline CDR1 is SGHDT and CDR2 is YYEEEE. The CDR3 covers 13 residues. The CDR3 is CASSLQGSYGYTF. The CDR3 region has the DNA TGTGCCAGCAGCTTGCAGGGAAGCTATGGCTACACCTTC.

The V and J genes are TRBV6-2 or TRBV6-3 and TRBJ2-2; 10 positions agree with TRBD2. The ends lost 2 bases at V and 0 bases at J; junction bases unmatched: 3. The germline V gene has CDR1 MNHEY and CDR2 SVGEGT. This CDR3 comprises 17 residues. The CDR3 region is CASSYDGLAANTGELFF. In DNA, the CDR3 is TGTGCCAGCAGTTACGATGGACTAGCGGCGAACACCGGGGAGCTGTTTTTT.

The chain joins TRBV6-1 to TRBJ1-2; possible D gene TRBD1, 6 bases. The CDR3 sequence is 16 residues long. Germline V gene data show CDR1 as MNHNS and CDR2 as SASEGT. V shed 3 bases and J shed 4 bases, with 18 bases lying between them. CDR3 in DNA: TGTGCCAGCAGTGAGGCCAGGGCAAGGGGGGGCTATGGCTACACCTTC. Its protein is CASSEARARGGYGYTF.

This chain uses TRBV7-6 with TRBJ2-5; 9 nucleotides line up with TRBD1. V lost 3 bases and J lost 4; bases outside the gene matches: 6. In germline, CDR1 is SGHVS, CDR2 FNYEAQ. This CDR3 spans 15 amino acids. The CDR3 DNA is TGTGCCAGCAGCTTGAGGACAGGGGAGTCAGAGACCCAGTACTTC. Its protein product is CASSLRTGESETQYF.

The chain combines TRBV7-2 with TRBJ1-4; possible D gene TRBD1, 5 bases. Trimming shortened V by 5 bases and J by 8 bases, and 12 bases separated the two germline ends. Germline-derived CDR1 and CDR2 are SGHTA and FQGNSA. This CDR3 contains 13 residues. The CDR3 nucleotides are TGTGCCAGCAGCCCTCGGGCAGGGGAAAAACTGTTTTTT. Translation gives CASSPRAGEKLFF. Full variable domain (missing parts from reference TRBV7-2 and TRBJ1-4): GAGVSQSPSNKVTEKGKDVELRCDPISGHTALYWYRQSLGQGLEFLIYFQGNSAPDKSGLPSDRFSAERTGGSVSTLTIQRTQQEDSAVYLCASSPRAGEKLFFGSGTQLSVL.

This chain links TRBV2 with TRBJ2-3; no clear D. Germline CDR1 SNHLY, CDR2 FYNNEI. The germline V and J ends were trimmed by 2 bases and 6 bases, with 6 bases remaining between them. The CDR3 is made up of 12 amino acids. The CDR3 loop is CASSEKRDTQYF. The CDR3 DNA is TGTGCCAGCAGTGAAAAGCGCGATACGCAGTATTTT. The variable domain in full, completed from reference TRBV2 and TRBJ2-3, reads EPEVTQTPSHQVTQMGQEVILRCVPISNHLYFYWYRQILGQKVEFLVSFYNNEISEKSEIFDDQFSVERPDGSNFTLKIRSTKLEDSAMYFCASSEKRDTQYFGPGTRLTVL.

V is TRBV5-8 and J is TRBJ1-6; 7 nucleotides match TRBD1. The CDR3 runs 16 residues. V shed 1 base and J 5 bases; nucleotides not matched to a gene: 6. The V gene's germline CDR1 is SGHTS and CDR2 YDEGEE. The CDR3 here is CASSLIQGPNNSPLHF. The CDR3 DNA reads TGTGCCAGCAGCTTGATACAGGGGCCAAATAATTCACCCCTCCACTTT.

The chain couples TRBV30 to TRBJ1-2; 8 nucleotides agree with TRBD1. The V segment lost 0 bases and the J segment 0 bases; nucleotides outside the gene matches: 6. The CDR3 loop spans 16 amino acids. The germline gives CDR1 GTSNPN, CDR2 SVGIG (reference sequence). CDR3 sequence reads: CAWSVKVGQANYGYTF. CDR3 coding DNA: TGTGCCTGGAGTGTAAAGGTGGGACAGGCTAACTATGGCTACACCTTC.

Details on this clone: Distinct nucleotide sequences in the sample also encode this CDR3. The gene calls are TRBV5-1 and TRBJ2-7, with TRBD1 as a possible D gene (6 bases). Germline-derived CDR1 and CDR2 are SGHRS and YFSETQ. The CDR3 is 14 amino acids. Between the trimmed V and J ends, which lost 0 bases and 1 base, there was a span of 8 bases. CDR3 loop: CASSLGTASYEQYF. DNA of the CDR3: TGCGCCAGCAGCTTGGGGACAGCATCCTACGAGCAGTACTTC.